This T cell receptor (beta chain) was sequenced during a study of T-cell reconstitution after alpha-beta-depleted transplantation in children. Study-wide results and limits: After transplant, high TCRbeta diversity at day 60 in some patients arose from surviving recipient T cells and thymic progenitors.

Germline-derived CDR1 and CDR2 are SQVTM and ANQGSEA. The CDR3 loop spans 16 amino acids. The trim removed 3 bases at V and 0 bases at J, leaving 10 bases unmatched. This clonotype has at least ten counts. As yet, its antigen is unknown. This sample's TCRbeta library carried unique molecular identifier barcodes. TCRdb re-analysed the PCR reads in MiXCR, keeping a single row per CDR3 protein. This table holds about 490,000 distinct CDR3 sequences, roughly a tenth found once. The TCR sequence derives from a child under 10 years old with inherited bone marrow failure, due to receive a stem cell transplant. The sample here was PBMCs, taken before TCRalphabeta/CD19-depleted stem cell transplant. V is TRBV29-1 and J is TRBJ2-7; 8 positions agree with TRBD2. The CDR3 spells CSVEATLADSSYEQYF. The CDR3 DNA follows: TGCAGCGTTGAGGCAACACTAGCGGACTCCTCCTACGAGCAGTACTTC.